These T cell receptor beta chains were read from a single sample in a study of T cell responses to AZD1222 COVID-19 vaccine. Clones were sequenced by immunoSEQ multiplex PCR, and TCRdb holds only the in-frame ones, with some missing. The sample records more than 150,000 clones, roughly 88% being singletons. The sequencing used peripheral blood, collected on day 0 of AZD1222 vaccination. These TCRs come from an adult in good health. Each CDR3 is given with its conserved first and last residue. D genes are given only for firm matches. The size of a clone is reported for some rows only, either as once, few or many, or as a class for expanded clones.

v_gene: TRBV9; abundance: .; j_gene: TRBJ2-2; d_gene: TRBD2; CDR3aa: CASSVVAGVGTGELFF; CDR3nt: TGTGCCAGCAGCGTCGTGGCGGGAGTGGGCACCGGGGAGCTGTTTTTT
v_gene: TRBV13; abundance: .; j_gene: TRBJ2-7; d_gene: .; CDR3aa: CASRETGVPSSYEQYF; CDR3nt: TGTGCCAGCAGGGAGACGGGGGTCCCATCCTCCTACGAGCAGTACTTC
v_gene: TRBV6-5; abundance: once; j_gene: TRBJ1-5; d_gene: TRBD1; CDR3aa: CASSRMDRGNQPQHF; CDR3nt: TGTGCCAGCAGCCGAATGGACAGGGGGAATCAGCCCCAGCATTTT
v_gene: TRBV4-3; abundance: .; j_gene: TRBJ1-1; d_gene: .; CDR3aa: CASSQGGGWMNTEAFF; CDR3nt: TGCGCCAGCAGCCAAGGGGGAGGGTGGATGAACACTGAAGCTTTCTTT
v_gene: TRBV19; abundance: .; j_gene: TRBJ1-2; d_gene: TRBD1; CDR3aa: CASRPTGTANYGYTF; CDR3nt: TGTGCCAGTAGACCCACCGGGACAGCTAACTATGGCTACACCTTC
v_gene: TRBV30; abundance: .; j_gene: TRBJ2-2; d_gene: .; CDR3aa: CAWSVGTFNTGELFF; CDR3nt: TGTGCCTGGAGTGTGGGGACTTTTAACACCGGGGAGCTGTTTTTT
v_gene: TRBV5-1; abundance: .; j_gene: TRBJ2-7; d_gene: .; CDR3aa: CASSLAIDTFSYEQYF; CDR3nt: TGCGCCAGCAGCTTGGCGATAGACACCTTCTCCTACGAGCAGTACTTC
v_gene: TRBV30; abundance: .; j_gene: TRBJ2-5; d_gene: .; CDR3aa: CAWRVQETQYF; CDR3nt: TGTGCCTGGAGGGTCCAAGAGACCCAGTACTTC
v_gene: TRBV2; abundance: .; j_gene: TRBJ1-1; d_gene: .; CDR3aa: CASNRDSNTEAFF; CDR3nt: TGTGCCAGCAACAGGGATTCTAACACTGAAGCTTTCTTT
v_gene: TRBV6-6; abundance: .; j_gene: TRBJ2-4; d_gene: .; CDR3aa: CASSYSDSKNIQYF; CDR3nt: TGTGCCAGCAGTTACTCGGACAGCAAAAACATTCAGTACTTC
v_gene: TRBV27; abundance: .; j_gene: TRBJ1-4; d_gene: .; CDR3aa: CASRKNEKLFF; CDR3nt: TGTGCCAGCAGAAAGAACGAAAAACTGTTTTTT
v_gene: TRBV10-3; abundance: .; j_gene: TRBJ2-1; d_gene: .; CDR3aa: CAISARASSYNEQFF; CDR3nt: TGTGCCATCAGTGCCCGGGCCAGCTCCTACAATGAGCAGTTCTTC
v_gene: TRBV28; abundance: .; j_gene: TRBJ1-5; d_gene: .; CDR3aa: CASSPSSPGVIGYQPQHF; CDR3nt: TGTGCCAGCAGTCCCTCAAGTCCGGGAGTTATCGGGTATCAGCCCCAGCATTTT
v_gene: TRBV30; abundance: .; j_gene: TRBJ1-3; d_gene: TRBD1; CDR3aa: CAWRPPDRVTGNTIYF; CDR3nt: TGTGCCTGGAGACCCCCAGACAGGGTAACTGGAAACACCATATATTTT
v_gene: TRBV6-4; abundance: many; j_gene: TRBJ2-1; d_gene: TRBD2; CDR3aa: CASSEHGGAYNEQFF; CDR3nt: TGTGCCAGCAGTGAGCACGGGGGGGCCTACAATGAGCAGTTCTTC
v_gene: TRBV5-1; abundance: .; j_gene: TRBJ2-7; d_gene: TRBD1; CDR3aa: CASSPGDRSSYEQYF; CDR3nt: TGCGCCAGCAGCCCGGGGGACAGGTCGTCCTACGAGCAGTACTTC
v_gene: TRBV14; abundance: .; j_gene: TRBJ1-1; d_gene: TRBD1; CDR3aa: CASSRTGGVTEAFF; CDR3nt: TGTGCCAGCAGCCGGACAGGGGGGGTCACTGAAGCTTTCTTT
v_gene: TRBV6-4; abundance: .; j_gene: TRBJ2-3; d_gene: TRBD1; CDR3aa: CANGQGRKMTDTQYF; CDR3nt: TGTGCCAACGGACAGGGTAGGAAAATGACAGATACGCAGTATTTT
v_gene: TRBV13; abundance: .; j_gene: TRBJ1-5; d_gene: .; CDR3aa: CASSPGVGPQHF; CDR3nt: TGTGCCAGCAGTCCTGGGGTAGGGCCCCAGCATTTT
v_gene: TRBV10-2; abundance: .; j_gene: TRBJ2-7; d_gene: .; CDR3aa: CASSDIWDLNYEQYF; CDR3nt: TGCGCCAGCAGTGATATTTGGGACTTAAACTACGAGCAGTACTTC
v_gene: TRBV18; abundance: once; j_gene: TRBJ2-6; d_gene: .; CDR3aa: CASSPGSGANVLTF; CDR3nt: TGTGCCAGCTCACCGGGCTCTGGGGCCAACGTCCTGACTTTC
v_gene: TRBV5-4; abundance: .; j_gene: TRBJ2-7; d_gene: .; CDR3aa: CASSLEGRPYEQYF; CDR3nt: TGTGCCAGCAGCTTGGAGGGTCGTCCCTACGAGCAGTACTTC
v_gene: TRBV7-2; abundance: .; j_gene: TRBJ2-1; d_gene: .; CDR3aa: CASSSDSRGGQFF; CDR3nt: TGTGCCAGCAGCTCAGATTCGAGGGGCGGGCAGTTCTTC
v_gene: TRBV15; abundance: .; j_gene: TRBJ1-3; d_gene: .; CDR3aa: CATSRDHITGGNTIYF; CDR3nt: TGTGCCACCAGCAGAGATCATATCACCGGAGGAAACACCATATATTTT
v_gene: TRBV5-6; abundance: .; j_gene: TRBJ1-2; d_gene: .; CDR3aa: CASSLKENGYTF; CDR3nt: TGTGCCAGCAGCTTGAAGGAAAATGGCTACACCTTC
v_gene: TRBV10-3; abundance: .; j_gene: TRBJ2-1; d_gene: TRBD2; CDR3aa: CAIKQSGAPYNEQFF; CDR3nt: TGTGCCATCAAACAAAGCGGGGCCCCCTACAATGAGCAGTTCTTC
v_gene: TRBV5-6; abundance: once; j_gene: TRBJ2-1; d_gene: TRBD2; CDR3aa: CASSRDYPTPNEQFF; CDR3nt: TGTGCCAGCAGCCGGGACTATCCTACCCCCAATGAGCAGTTCTTC
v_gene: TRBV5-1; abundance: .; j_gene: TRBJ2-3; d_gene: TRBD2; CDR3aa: CASSSRLAGGTDTQYF; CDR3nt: TGCGCCAGCAGCTCGCGACTAGCGGGGGGAACAGATACGCAGTATTTT
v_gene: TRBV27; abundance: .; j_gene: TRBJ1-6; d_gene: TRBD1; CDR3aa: CASSLSTGGNSPLHF; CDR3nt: TGTGCCAGCAGTTTATCCACAGGGGGCAATTCACCCCTCCACTTT